The present T cell receptor beta chain was sequenced within a study of shared clonotypes between healthy human individuals. The overall study: Donors, aged 18 to 49, were a couple of women and a few men.

The CDR3 is made up of 18 amino acids. Germline V gene data show CDR1 as MNHEY and CDR2 as SMNVEV (reference sequence). Turning to this clone: The antigen remains undetermined.

The healthy adult donors were HIV-negative and reported no recent acute infections or vaccinations. As originally analysed: From ImmunoSEQ came sequences covering only the junction and carrying no quality scores, so filtering differed. This table comes from immunoSEQ multiplex PCR, and its TCRdb copy is limited to in-frame clones, with some not included. For V, J and clone size, that table is used; D and trimming come from the DNA. The sample lists roughly 650,000 clones; less than 98% were seen once. Notes on the study in general: Sequencing depth was predicted to influence how clonotypes are shared among donors.

This TCR came from a woman aged 25 to 39 in good health. The rearrangement uses TRBV27 and TRBJ2-5; 7 bases match TRBD2. The J call may be wrong; the DNA end is better matched by TRBJ2-7. What was sequenced was naive CD4+ T cells sorted from blood. As to subset: CD45RA+ positively selected. CDR3 in amino acids: CASSLVTPQRGARYEQYF. DNA for the CDR3: TGTGCCAGCAGTCTGGTTACCCCTCAGCGGGGAGCGCGCTACGAGCAGTACTTC.